This TCR beta chain emerged from a study of molecular identifiers for immune sequencing clone quantification. Study-wide results and caveats: Whereas naive cells kept under 1% of molecules in clones above 20 RNA copies, such clones held over 97% in effectors.

TCRdb re-derived calls from the PCR reads in MiXCR, one entry per CDR3 protein. The table includes about 500,000 distinct CDR3 sequences, 25% detected once. This clonotype was detected only a few times. The antigen is undetermined. The source material was naive CD8+ T cells from blood, with Jurkat cell RNA spiked in. Described subset: FACS-sorted CD8+CD4-CCR7+CD45RA+ naive T cells. This sequence originates from a human donor in good health. Some libraries in this study had Jurkat cell RNA spiked in.

In DNA, the CDR3 is TGCGCCAGCGTTCCGGGACAGGGTGAGAACAGCAATCAGCCCCAGCATTTT. Protein: CASVPGQGENSNQPQHF. V and J are TRBV23-1 and TRBJ1-5, with 9 positions matching TRBD1. TRBV23-1 qualifies as an ORF whose function is uncertain. The CDR3 has 17 residues. The V gene end was trimmed by 8 bases and the J gene end by 1 base; junction bases not matched to a gene: 12.